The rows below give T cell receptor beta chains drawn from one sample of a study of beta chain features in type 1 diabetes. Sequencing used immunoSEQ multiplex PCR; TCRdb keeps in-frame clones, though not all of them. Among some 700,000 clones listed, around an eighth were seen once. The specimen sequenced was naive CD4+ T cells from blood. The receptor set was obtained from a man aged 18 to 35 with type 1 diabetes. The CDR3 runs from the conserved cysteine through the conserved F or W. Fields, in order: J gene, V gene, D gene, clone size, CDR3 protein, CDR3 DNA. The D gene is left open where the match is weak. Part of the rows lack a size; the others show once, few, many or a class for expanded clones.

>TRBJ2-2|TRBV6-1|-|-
CASTPFVDGELFF
TGTGCCAGCACCCCCTTCGTTGACGGGGAGCTGTTTTTT
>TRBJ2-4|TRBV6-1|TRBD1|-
CASSEAQGGKNIQYF
TGTGCCAGCAGTGAAGCACAGGGGGGAAAAAACATTCAGTACTTC
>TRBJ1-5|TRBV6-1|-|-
CASSEETNQPQHF
TGTGCCAGCAGTGAAGAAACCAATCAGCCCCAGCATTTT
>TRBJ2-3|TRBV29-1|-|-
CSVPPGFSGTDTQYF
TGCAGCGTTCCCCCCGGGTTTTCGGGTACAGATACGCAGTATTTT
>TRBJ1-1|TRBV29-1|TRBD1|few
CSVEVGQGIWNTEAFF
TGCAGCGTTGAAGTGGGACAGGGAATCTGGAACACTGAAGCTTTCTTT
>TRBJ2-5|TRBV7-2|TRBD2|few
CASIGTTGHQETQYF
TGTGCCAGCATCGGGACTACCGGGCACCAAGAGACCCAGTACTTC
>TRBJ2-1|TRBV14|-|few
CASSQLGGQVINEQFF
TGTGCCAGCAGCCAGCTTGGGGGGCAGGTAATCAATGAGCAGTTCTTC
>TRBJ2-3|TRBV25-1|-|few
CASGAAGRTDTQYF
TGTGCCAGCGGGGCGGCGGGGAGAACAGATACGCAGTATTTT
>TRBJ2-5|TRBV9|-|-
CASSAGFLETQYF
TGTGCCAGCAGCGCGGGTTTTCTGGAGACCCAGTACTTC
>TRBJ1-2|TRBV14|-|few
CASRVRALAPNYGYTF
TGTGCCAGCAGGGTCAGGGCCTTAGCCCCGAACTATGGCTACACCTTC
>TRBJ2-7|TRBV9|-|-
CASSPRELSYEQYF
TGTGCCAGCAGCCCCAGGGAACTCTCCTACGAGCAGTACTTC
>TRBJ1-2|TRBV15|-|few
CATSRRLNDGYTF
TGTGCCACCAGCAGACGTCTGAACGATGGCTACACCTTC
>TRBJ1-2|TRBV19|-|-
CASSSTDSYGYTF
TGTGCCAGTAGCTCGACAGACTCCTATGGCTACACCTTC
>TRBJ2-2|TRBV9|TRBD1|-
CASSTRQGADTGELFF
TGTGCCAGCAGCACGAGACAGGGGGCGGACACCGGGGAGCTGTTTTTT
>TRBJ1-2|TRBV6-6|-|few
CASSNTDPGDYGYTF
TGTGCCAGCAGCAATACCGACCCAGGAGACTATGGCTACACCTTC
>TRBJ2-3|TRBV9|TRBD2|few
CASSVGNSGGKDTQYF
TGTGCCAGCAGCGTAGGGAATAGCGGGGGGAAAGATACGCAGTATTTT
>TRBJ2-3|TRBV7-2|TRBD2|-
CASQRGGRDTQYF
TGTGCCAGCCAGCGGGGGGGCAGAGATACGCAGTATTTT
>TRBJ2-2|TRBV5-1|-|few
CASRATNTGELFF
TGCGCCAGCAGGGCGACGAACACCGGGGAGCTGTTTTTT
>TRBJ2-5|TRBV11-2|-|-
CASSSKETQYF
TGTGCCAGCAGCTCCAAAGAGACCCAGTACTTC
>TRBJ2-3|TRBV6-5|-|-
CASSYRSGDTQYF
TGTGCCAGCAGTTACCGTTCAGGGGATACGCAGTATTTT
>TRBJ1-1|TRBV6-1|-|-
CASEHPNTEAFF
TGTGCCAGCGAGCACCCTAACACTGAAGCTTTCTTT
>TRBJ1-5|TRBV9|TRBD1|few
CASSVGSQGDQPQHF
TGTGCCAGCAGCGTAGGTTCGCAGGGGGATCAGCCCCAGCATTTT
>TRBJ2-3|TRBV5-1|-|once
CASSSPEGLGTDTQYF
TGCGCCAGCAGCTCCCCGGAGGGCTTGGGGACAGATACGCAGTATTTT
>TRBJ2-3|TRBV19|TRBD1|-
CASSTGQGTDTQYF
TGTGCCAGTAGTACAGGACAGGGCACAGATACGCAGTATTTT
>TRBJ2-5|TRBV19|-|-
CASSIGEATQYF
TGTGCCAGTAGTATCGGGGAAGCGACCCAGTACTTC
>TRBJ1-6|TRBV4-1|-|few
CASSQAASPLHF
TGCGCCAGCAGCCAAGCGGCTTCACCCCTCCACTTT
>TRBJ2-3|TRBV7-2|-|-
CASSLAPLGLTTDTQYF
TGTGCCAGCAGCTTAGCCCCACTAGGTCTCACAACAGATACGCAGTATTTT
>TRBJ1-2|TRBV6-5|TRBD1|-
CASRTGSGGYTF
TGTGCCAGCAGGACAGGGTCGGGTGGCTACACCTTC
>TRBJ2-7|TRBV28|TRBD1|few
CASSVGQGPGEQYF
TGTGCCAGCAGTGTCGGACAGGGGCCTGGCGAGCAGTACTTC
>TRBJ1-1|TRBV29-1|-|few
CSVERGEAFF
TGCAGCGTTGAGAGGGGTGAAGCTTTCTTT
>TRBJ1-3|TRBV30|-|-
CAWGSDSGNTIYF
TGTGCCTGGGGCTCTGACTCTGGAAACACCATATATTTT
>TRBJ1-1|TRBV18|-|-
CASSPPRGLEEAFF
TGTGCCAGCTCACCACCGCGGGGGCTGGAGGAAGCTTTCTTT
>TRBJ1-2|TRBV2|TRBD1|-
CASSAQGEGYGYTF
TGTGCCAGCAGCGCACAGGGGGAGGGCTATGGCTACACCTTC
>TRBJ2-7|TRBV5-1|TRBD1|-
CASSTQGDEQYF
TGCGCCAGCAGTACACAGGGGGACGAGCAGTACTTC
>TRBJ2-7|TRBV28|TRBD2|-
CASMAGGPDEQYF
TGTGCCTCTATGGCGGGGGGGCCGGACGAGCAGTACTTC
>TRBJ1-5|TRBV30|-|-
CACTEGPSWSGQPQHF
TGTGCCTGCACAGAGGGACCGTCGTGGAGTGGTCAGCCCCAGCATTTT
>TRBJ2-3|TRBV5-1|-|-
CASAASESADTQYF
TGCGCCAGCGCGGCTAGCGAGTCCGCAGATACGCAGTATTTT
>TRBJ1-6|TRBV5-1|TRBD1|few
CASSMGQRHSPLHF
TGCGCCAGCAGCATGGGACAGAGGCATTCACCCCTCCACTTT
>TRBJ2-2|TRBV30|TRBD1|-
CACHRGPNTGELFF
TGTGCCTGTCACAGGGGCCCGAACACCGGGGAGCTGTTTTTT
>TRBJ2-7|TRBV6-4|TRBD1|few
CASSATGGLSEQYF
TGTGCCAGCAGTGCGACAGGGGGGTTGAGCGAGCAGTACTTC
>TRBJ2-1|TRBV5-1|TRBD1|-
CASSTGQGYNEQFF
TGCGCCAGCAGCACCGGACAGGGATACAATGAGCAGTTCTTC
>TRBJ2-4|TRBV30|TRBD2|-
CAWKGLAAGENIQYF
TGTGCCTGGAAGGGTTTGGCAGCGGGGGAAAACATTCAGTACTTC
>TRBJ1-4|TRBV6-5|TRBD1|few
CASSLDGQGEKLFF
TGTGCCAGCAGTTTGGATGGACAGGGCGAAAAACTGTTTTTT
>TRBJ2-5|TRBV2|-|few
CASSEALRGETQYF
TGTGCCAGCAGTGAAGCGCTTCGGGGAGAGACCCAGTACTTC
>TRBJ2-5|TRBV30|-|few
CAWSKTRGQETQYF
TGTGCCTGGAGCAAGACTAGAGGGCAAGAGACCCAGTACTTC
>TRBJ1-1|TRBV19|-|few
CASRGQSNTEAFF
TGTGCCAGTAGGGGACAATCGAACACTGAAGCTTTCTTT